The text below deals with one T cell receptor (beta chain). This receptor's antigen is unknown. There are no base qualities to consult, and no much larger clone falls within one base. This sample was taken from a study of identical twins (dated by TCRdb to the mid-2010s). A note on the overall study: The study deep-sequenced TCR alpha and beta repertoires from monozygotic twins, unrelated adults of various ages and cord blood to test whether fetal clonotypes persist. Replicate twin experiments were performed at different times using different library preparation protocols to rule out contamination. Paper-wide results and their limitations: Conclusions relied on cross-sectional statistical analysis, since the same donors could not be followed over many years. Abundant cord blood beta clonotypes had fewer insertions, young adult naive repertoires showed a similar but weaker trend, and memory repertoires showed no such trend. Out-of-frame TCR alpha sharing in monozygotic twins was systematically underestimated by recombination models, whereas sharing between unrelated individuals was in agreement with the recombination models. Zero-insertion analyses could be partly confounded by invariant T cells such as MAIT and iNKT, although diverse VJ usage argued against such confounding for most clonotypes. Compared with coincidental sharing between unrelated individuals, out-of-frame TCR alpha sequences shared between twins showed an excess of sequences with low generation probability. In beta out-of-frame sequences, excess twin sharing was weaker, because having fewer shared sequences lowered the signal-to-noise ratio.

Inclusive of the bounding cysteine and phenylalanine, the CDR3 is 17 residues long. Only the CDR3 part of the read is kept: 51 bases, read in frame from the first base. The V end loses 7 bases and the J end loses 1 base, and a stretch of 22 bases separates them. Library preparation used 5' RACE. The reads were generated on an Illumina HiSeq 2000. A universal primer binding site was added through template switching, and the final cDNA carried a unique molecular identifier so that TCR cDNA molecules could be counted accurately. Specific primers in the conserved constant-segment region were used to synthesize first-strand cDNA for the TCR alpha and beta chains. To control for contamination, each cDNA library was double barcoded with a SMART-Mk sample barcode plus Illumina barcodes. TruSeq adapter sequences along with Illumina sample barcodes were introduced in two successive PCR steps. TCR alpha and beta cDNA libraries were sequenced on the Illumina HiSeq platform with custom primers. The paper's data handling went like this. MiGEC was used to process raw reads and extract unique molecular identifiers, and MiXCR was used to find CDR3 positions. For each individual, recombination models were inferred using an EM algorithm with the repgenHMM and IGoR tools. The analysis of shared clonotypes was done with the tcR package in R, with sharing normalized by the product of cloneset sizes. Out-of-frame nonproductive sequences were analyzed to study raw recombination free of thymic and clonal selection effects. TCRdb trimmed public reads at Q25 via fastp, called clones via MiXCR and kept in-frame beta chains. Records with the same CDR3 protein are collapsed into one entry carrying the most frequent genes and DNA. The V and J calls and clone size are TCRdb's, not the authors'. Here the sample has approximately 350,000 distinct CDR3 sequences; over 9% occur a single time. The ten largest make up more than 6% of the sample.

All donors were healthy Caucasians. Three pairs of female monozygotic twins, all aged roughly 18 to 29 years, were included in the twin cohort. Positive isolation kits from Invitrogen were used to isolate CD4+ and CD8+ T cell populations. These records were also assigned to another study, of yellow fever vaccine responses in identical twins. The second study's paper adds: The T cell response to vaccination in identical twins was reported by the authors to appear partly convergent and partly personalized. Focusing on identical twins, the study followed the T cell clones that responded to the vaccine, and did so with precision.

The sequencing sample was made of CD8+ T cells sorted from blood. The receptor was isolated from a woman aged 18-29 years in good health. The rearrangement joined TRBV12-3 or TRBV12-4 to TRBJ1-1; the D gene is perhaps TRBD1, on 6 matching bases. The nucleotides are TGTGCCAGCACGAAACCCTTGGGGGGGCTCGGGAACACTGAAGCTTTCTTT. It specifies CASTKPLGGLGNTEAFF.